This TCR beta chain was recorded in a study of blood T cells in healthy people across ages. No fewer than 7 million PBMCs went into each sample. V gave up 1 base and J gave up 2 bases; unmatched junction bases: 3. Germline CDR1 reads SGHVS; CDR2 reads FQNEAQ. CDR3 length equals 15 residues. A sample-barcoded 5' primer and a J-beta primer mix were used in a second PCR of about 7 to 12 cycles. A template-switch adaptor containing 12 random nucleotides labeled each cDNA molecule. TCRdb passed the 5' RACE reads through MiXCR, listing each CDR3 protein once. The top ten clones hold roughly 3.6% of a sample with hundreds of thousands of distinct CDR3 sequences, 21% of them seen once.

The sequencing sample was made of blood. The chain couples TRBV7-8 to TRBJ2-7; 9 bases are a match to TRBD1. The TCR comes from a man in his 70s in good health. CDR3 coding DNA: TGTGCCAGCAGCTTAGGAAGGACAGGGGCCTACGAGCAGTACTTC. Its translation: CASSLGRTGAYEQYF.